Following are 9 T cell receptor beta chains from one sample sequenced in a study of blood T cell repertoires in COVID-19. Clones were sequenced by immunoSEQ multiplex PCR, and TCRdb holds only the in-frame ones, with some missing. The data hold 170,000 or so clones, with about 86% observed a single time. The source material was peripheral blood. These TCRs come from a woman between 18 and 30 years old who had recovered from COVID-19.

The chain links TRBV6-2 or TRBV6-3 to TRBJ2-7; a weak D match, TRBD2 (5 bases). Germline values: CDR1 MNHEY, CDR2 SVGEGT. This CDR3 is 14 amino acids long. V lost 3 bases and J lost 3, with 12 bases in between. CDR3 coding DNA: TGTGCCAGCAGTTATAGAGGGAGTGACTACGAGCAGTACGTC. Amino acids: CASSYRGSDYEQYV.

The rearrangement joins TRBV3-1 (or the pseudogene TRBV3-2) to TRBJ2-3; 7 nucleotides align to TRBD1. Losses at the gene ends were 4 bases for V and 5 bases for J; bases not matched to a gene: 3. Germline V CDR1 and CDR2: LGHDT, YNNKEL (reference sequence). The CDR3 totals 13 residues. CDR3 sequence reads: CASSRQGGDTQYF. CDR3 sequence (DNA): TGTGCCAGCAGCCGACAGGGTGGAGATACGCAGTATTTT.

V and J are TRBV14 and TRBJ2-3, with D tentatively TRBD2 (7 bases). The length of the CDR3 is 16 residues. CDR1 SGHDN and CDR2 FVKESK come from the germline V gene. V gave up 4 bases and J gave up 2 bases, with 16 bases separating them. The CDR3 region has the DNA TGTGCCAGCAGCCTCTCCTCGGGGGGCGTCACAGATACGCAGTATTTT. It codes for CASSLSSGGVTDTQYF. The whole variable domain, remainder taken from reference TRBV14 and TRBJ2-3, is EAGVTQFPSHSVIEKGQTVTLRCDPISGHDNLYWYRRVMGKEIKFLLHFVKESKQDESGMPNNRFLAERTGGTYSTLKVQPAELEDSGVYFCASSLSSGGVTDTQYFGPGTRLTVL.

This clone occurred many times. J is TRBJ2-1 and V is TRBV29-1; 10 bases are shared with TRBD2. The germline gives CDR1 SQVTM, CDR2 ANQGSEA. The ends lost 3 bases at V and 6 bases at J; junction bases unmatched: 2. This CDR3 spans 13 amino acids. CDR3 bases: TGCAGCGTTGAGCAGCGGGAGGGCAATGAGCAGTTCTTC. Encoded protein: CSVEQREGNEQFF.

This clone has only a few counts. The chain has TRBV18 and TRBJ1-5; possibly TRBD1 for D (5 bases). CDR1 KGHSH and CDR2 LQKENI come from the germline V gene. This CDR3 region has 15 residues. V was shortened by 3 bases and J by 0 bases, with 9 bases between the two germline ends. The CDR3 coding sequence is TGTGCCAGCTCACCGACAGCTTATAGCAATCAGCCCCAGCATTTT. It translates to CASSPTAYSNQPQHF.

Only one count was recorded for this clone. The chain uses TRBV24-1 and TRBJ2-7; 8 bases are a match to TRBD1. Germline V gives CDR1 KGHDR, CDR2 SFDVKD. This CDR3 has 13 amino acids. Losses at the gene ends were 4 bases for V and 5 bases for J; bases not matched to a gene: 3. DNA for the CDR3: TGTGCCACCAGTGAACCGGACAGGGACGAGCAGTACTTC. The encoded protein is CATSEPDRDEQYF.

The chain links TRBV7-2 to TRBJ2-2; tentative D call: TRBD1 (6 bases). V was pared by 5 bases and J by 4 bases, with 11 bases between. The CDR3 spans 14 residues. CDR1 and CDR2 from the germline V gene are SGHTA and FQGNSA. The CDR3 loop is CASSPQGLTGELFF. The CDR3 DNA reads TGTGCCAGCAGCCCCCAGGGGCTCACCGGGGAGCTGTTTTTT.

The CDR3 region is CASGNNGQGYIQYF. The CDR3, as DNA: TGTGCCAGCGGGAACAACGGACAGGGGTACATTCAGTACTTC. The gene calls are TRBV2 and TRBJ2-4, with 9 bases matching TRBD1. The CDR3 length is 14 residues. Germline V gives CDR1 SNHLY, CDR2 FYNNEI. V shed 8 bases, J shed 8 bases, and the junction held 10 bases outside the gene matches.

V and J are TRBV9 and TRBJ1-1, with 11 nucleotides matching TRBD1. Germline V gives CDR1 SGDLS, CDR2 YYNGEE. J gave up 8 bases and V 3 bases, and 6 bases lay outside the gene matches. CDR3 length: 14 residues. The CDR3 loop is CASSAWDRGTEAFF. The CDR3 DNA sequence: TGTGCCAGCAGCGCGTGGGACAGGGGGACGGAAGCTTTCTTT.